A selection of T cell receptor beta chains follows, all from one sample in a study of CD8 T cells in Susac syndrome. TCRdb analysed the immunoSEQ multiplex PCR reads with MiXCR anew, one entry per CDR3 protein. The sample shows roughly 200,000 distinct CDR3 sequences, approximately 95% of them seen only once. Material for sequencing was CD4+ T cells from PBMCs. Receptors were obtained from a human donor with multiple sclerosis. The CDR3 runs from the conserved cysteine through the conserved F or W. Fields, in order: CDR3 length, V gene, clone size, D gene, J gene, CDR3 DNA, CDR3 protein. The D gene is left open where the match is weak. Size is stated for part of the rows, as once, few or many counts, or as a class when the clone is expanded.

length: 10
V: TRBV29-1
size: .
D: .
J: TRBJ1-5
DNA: TGCAGCTTAACATACCAGCCCCAGCATTTT
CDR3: CSLTYQPQHF

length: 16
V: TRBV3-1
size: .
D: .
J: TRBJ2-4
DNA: TGTGCCAGCAGCCCACAGGCGGCAAAAGCCAAAAACATTCAGTACTTC
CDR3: CASSPQAAKAKNIQYF

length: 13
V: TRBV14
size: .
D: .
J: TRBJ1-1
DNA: TGTGCCAGCAGCCAAGTAATGGGGATTGAAGCTTTCTTT
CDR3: CASSQVMGIEAFF

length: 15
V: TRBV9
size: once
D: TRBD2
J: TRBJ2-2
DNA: TGTGCCAGCAGCGAGGGACTAGCGGTGACCGGGGAGCTGTTTTTT
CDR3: CASSEGLAVTGELFF

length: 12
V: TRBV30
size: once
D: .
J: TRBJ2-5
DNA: TGTGCCTACCAGACAGACCAAGAGACCCAGTACTTC
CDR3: CAYQTDQETQYF

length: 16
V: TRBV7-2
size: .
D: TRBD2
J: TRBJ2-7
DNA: TGTGCCAGCAGCAAACTAGCGGGGGCTGAGGGCTACGAGCAGTACTTC
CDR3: CASSKLAGAEGYEQYF

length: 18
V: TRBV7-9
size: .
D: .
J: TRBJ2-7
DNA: TGTGCCAGCAGCTTAGTAGGAGGGTGGGACCAGAGCTCCTACGAGCAGTACTTC
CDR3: CASSLVGGWDQSSYEQYF

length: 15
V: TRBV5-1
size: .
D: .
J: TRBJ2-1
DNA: TGCGCCAGCAGCTTGGGGACAGCGAGCTACAATGAGCAGTTCTTC
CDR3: CASSLGTASYNEQFF

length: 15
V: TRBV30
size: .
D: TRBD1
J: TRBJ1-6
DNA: TGTGCCTGGAGTGTAAGCGGGACAGGGAATTCACCCCTCCACTTT
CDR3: CAWSVSGTGNSPLHF

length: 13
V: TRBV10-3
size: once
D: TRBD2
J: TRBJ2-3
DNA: TGTGCCATCAGTGTTAGCGGGGAGGATACGCAGTATTTT
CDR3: CAISVSGEDTQYF

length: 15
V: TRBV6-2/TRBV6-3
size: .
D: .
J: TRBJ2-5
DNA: TGTGCCAGCAGTTCTGGAGCCGGCCGCCAAGAGACCCAGTACTTC
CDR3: CASSSGAGRQETQYF

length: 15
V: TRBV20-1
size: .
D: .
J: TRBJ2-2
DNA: TGCAGTGCCCTATTGAGGGATTCGAGGACCGGGGAGCTGTTTTTT
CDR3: CSALLRDSRTGELFF

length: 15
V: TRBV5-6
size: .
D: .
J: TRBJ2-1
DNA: TGTGCCAGCAGCTTGTGGCGGGGGCATGACAATGAGCAGTTCTTC
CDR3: CASSLWRGHDNEQFF

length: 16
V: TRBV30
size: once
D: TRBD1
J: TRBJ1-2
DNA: TGTGCCTGGAGTTACCGCGGGACAGATCGATACTATGGCTACGCCTTC
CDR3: CAWSYRGTDRYYGYAF

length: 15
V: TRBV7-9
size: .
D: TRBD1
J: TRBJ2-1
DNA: TGTGCCAGCAGTGTCGGGACAGGGTCCTACAATGAGCAGTTCTTC
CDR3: CASSVGTGSYNEQFF

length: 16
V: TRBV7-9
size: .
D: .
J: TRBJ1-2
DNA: TGTGCCAGCAGCTTAGTCACAGGAGGTGGTCCCTCTGGCTACACCTTC
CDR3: CASSLVTGGGPSGYTF

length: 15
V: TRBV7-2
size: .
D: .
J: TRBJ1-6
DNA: TGTGCCAGCAGCCCCCGCCAGGCCTTTAATTCACCCCTCCACTTT
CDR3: CASSPRQAFNSPLHF

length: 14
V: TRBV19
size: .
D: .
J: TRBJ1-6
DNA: TGTGCCAGTAGTATCGGCAGGGACGGTTCACCCCTCCACTTT
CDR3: CASSIGRDGSPLHF

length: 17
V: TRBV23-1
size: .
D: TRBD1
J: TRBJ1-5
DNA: TGCGCCAGCAGTCAAATCCCAGACAGGGCAAGGGATCAGCCCCAGCATTTT
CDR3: CASSQIPDRARDQPQHF

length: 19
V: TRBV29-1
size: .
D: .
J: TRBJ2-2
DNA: TGCAGCGTTCCGCGGGGTTTAGGGTTCGGGTTACGGGCACCCGGGGAGCTGTTTTTT
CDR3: CSVPRGLGFGLRAPGELFF

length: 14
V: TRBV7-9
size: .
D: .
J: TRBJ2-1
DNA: TGTGCCAGCAGCTTAGATGGGGTGTGGAATGAGCAGTTCTTC
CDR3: CASSLDGVWNEQFF

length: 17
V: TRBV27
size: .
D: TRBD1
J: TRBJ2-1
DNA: TGTGCCAGCAGTCCCAGACAGGGAACGGGGTCCTACAATGAGCAGTTCTTC
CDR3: CASSPRQGTGSYNEQFF

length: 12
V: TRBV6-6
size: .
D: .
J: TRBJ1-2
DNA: TGTGCCAGCACCCCAGAGGGGGGAGGCTACACCTTC
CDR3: CASTPEGGGYTF

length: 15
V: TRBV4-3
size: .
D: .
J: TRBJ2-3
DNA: TGCGCCAGCAGCCAAGATCTAGCGACCGCAGATACGCAGTATTTT
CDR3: CASSQDLATADTQYF

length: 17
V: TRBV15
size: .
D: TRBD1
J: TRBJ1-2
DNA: TGTGCCACCAGCAGGCGAACCTACCGGGACAGTCACTATGGCTACACCTTC
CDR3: CATSRRTYRDSHYGYTF

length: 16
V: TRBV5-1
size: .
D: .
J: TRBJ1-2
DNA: TGCGCCAGCAGCTTGGATCCAGGGGCGATCAACTATGGCTACACCTTC
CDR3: CASSLDPGAINYGYTF

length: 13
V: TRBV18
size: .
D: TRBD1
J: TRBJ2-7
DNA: TGTGCCAGCTCACTGGACAGGGGCTACGAGCAGTACTTC
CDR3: CASSLDRGYEQYF

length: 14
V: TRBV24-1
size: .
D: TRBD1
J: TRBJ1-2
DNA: TGTGCCACCAGTGATTCCCGGACAGGGGGCGGCTACACCTTC
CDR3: CATSDSRTGGGYTF

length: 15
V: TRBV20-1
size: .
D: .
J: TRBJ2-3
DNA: TGCAGTGCTCGAAAGCGGAGTGCTAGCACAGATACGCAGTATTTT
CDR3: CSARKRSASTDTQYF

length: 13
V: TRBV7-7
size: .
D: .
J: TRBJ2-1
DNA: TGTGCTAGCAGCTTTTCAGGAAACAATGAGCAGTTCTTC
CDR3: CASSFSGNNEQFF

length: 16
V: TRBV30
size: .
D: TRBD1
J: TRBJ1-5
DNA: TGTGCCTTCCGACAGGGCCCCAATTATAGCAATCAGCCCCAGCATTTT
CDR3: CAFRQGPNYSNQPQHF

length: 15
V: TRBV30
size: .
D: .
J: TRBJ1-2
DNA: TGTGCCTGGAGTGCATGGATACAGGATAGCTATGGCTACACCTTC
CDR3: CAWSAWIQDSYGYTF

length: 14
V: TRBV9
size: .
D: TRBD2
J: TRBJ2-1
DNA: TGTGCCAGCAGCGTAGGGCTAGCGGGGTGGGAGCAGTTCTTC
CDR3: CASSVGLAGWEQFF

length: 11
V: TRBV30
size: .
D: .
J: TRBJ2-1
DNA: TGTGCCTGGAGTCCACAGGTCGAGCAGTTCTTC
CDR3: CAWSPQVEQFF

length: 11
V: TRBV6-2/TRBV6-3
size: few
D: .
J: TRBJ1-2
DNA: TGTGCCCTCGGTAGCAACTATGGCTACACCTTC
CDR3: CALGSNYGYTF

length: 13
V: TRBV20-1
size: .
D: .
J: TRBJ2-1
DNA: TGCAGTGCTAGGGGGGAGAACCCCAATGAGCAGTTCTTC
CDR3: CSARGENPNEQFF

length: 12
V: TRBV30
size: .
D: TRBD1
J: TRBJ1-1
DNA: TGTGCCTGGGACAGGGCGAACACTGAAGCTTTCTTT
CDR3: CAWDRANTEAFF

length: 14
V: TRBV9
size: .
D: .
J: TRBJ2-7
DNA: TGTGCCAGCAGCCCGACTACAGTCTCCTACGAGCAGTACTTC
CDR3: CASSPTTVSYEQYF

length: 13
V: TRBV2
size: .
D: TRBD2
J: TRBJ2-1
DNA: TGTGCCAGCAGACTAGCGGGGGGGCCACCGTTGTTCTTC
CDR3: CASRLAGGPPLFF

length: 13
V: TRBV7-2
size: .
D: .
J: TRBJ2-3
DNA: TGTGCCAGCAGCCGTACCCGCACAGATACGCAGTATTTT
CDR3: CASSRTRTDTQYF

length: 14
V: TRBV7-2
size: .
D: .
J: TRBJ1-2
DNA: TGTGCCAGCAGCTTAGGGGCAGGGCCCTATGGCTACACCTTC
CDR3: CASSLGAGPYGYTF

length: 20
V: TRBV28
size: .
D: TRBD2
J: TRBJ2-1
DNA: TGTGCCAGCAGTTTATTCCCCTCCGCAGGCGGGGGGCTCCTCGGCAATGAGCAGTTCTTC
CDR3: CASSLFPSAGGGLLGNEQFF

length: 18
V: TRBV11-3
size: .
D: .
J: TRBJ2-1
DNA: TGTGCCAGCAGCTTAGATTTCTGGCACCTTCGCTCCTACAATGAGCAGTTCTTC
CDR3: CASSLDFWHLRSYNEQFF

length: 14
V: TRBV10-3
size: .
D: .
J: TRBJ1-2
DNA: TGTGCCATCAGTGGAATGGACGGGACCTATGGCTACACCTTC
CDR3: CAISGMDGTYGYTF

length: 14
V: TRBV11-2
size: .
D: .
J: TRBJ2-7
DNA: TGTGCCACCCAACGAATCAGGGGCTCCTACGAGCAGTACTTC
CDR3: CATQRIRGSYEQYF

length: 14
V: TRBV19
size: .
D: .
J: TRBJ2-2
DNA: TGTGCCAGTAGGACATCAGGAGACACCGGGGAGCTGTTTTTT
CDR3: CASRTSGDTGELFF

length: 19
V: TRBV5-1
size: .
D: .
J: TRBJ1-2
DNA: TGCGCCAGCAGCACCCCCACAGGGCCAGGGAGGAGTAGCGGCTATGGCTACACCTTC
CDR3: CASSTPTGPGRSSGYGYTF